Below are 29 T cell receptor beta chains sequenced from a single sample in a study of CD8 T cells in Susac syndrome. The RNA, about 0.45 to 1 ug, was put through reverse transcription using random hexamers. TCRdb processed the immunoSEQ multiplex PCR reads anew with MiXCR; each CDR3 protein has one entry. There are about 200,000 distinct CDR3 sequences in the sample; approximately 95% occur only once, and 0.1% lies in the top ten. Sequenced: CD4+ T cells from PBMCs. These receptors originate from a human donor in good health.

The chain couples TRBV27 to TRBJ2-7, with D unclear. The CDR3 is 16 residues long. Germline V gene lookup returns CDR1 MNHEY and CDR2 SMNVEV (reference sequence). V lost 2 bases, J lost 3 bases, and 17 bases lay in between. The CDR3 here is CASSLTPPRRNYEQYF. DNA of the CDR3: TGTGCCAGCAGTTTAACTCCCCCGCGACGGAACTACGAGCAGTACTTC.

This clonotype has only a few counts. V usage is TRBV7-2 and J usage is TRBJ2-5; D perhaps matches TRBD2 (6 bases). In germline, CDR1 is SGHTA, CDR2 FQGNSA. The CDR3 has 14 residues. V was shortened by 0 bases and J by 1 base, with 6 bases between the two germline ends. CDR3 bases: TGTGCCAGCAGCTTAGCTAGCGGCCAAGAGACCCAGTACTTC. Protein product: CASSLASGQETQYF. The entire variable domain, with the rest obtained from reference TRBV7-2 and TRBJ2-5, is as follows: GAGVSQSPSNKVTEKGKDVELRCDPISGHTALYWYRQSLGQGLEFLIYFQGNSAPDKSGLPSDRFSAERTGGSVSTLTIQRTQQEDSAVYLCASSLASGQETQYFGPGTRLLVL.

The rearrangement joins TRBV27 to TRBJ2-3; D is unclear. V was pared by 3 bases and J by 8 bases, with 6 bases between. Germline CDR1 and CDR2: MNHEY and SMNVEV (reference sequence). The length of the CDR3 is 11 residues. The CDR3 reads CASSFLSTQYF. The CDR3 DNA is TGTGCCAGCAGTTTTTTGAGTACGCAGTATTTT.

The V and J genes are TRBV5-1 and TRBJ2-1, with no clear D. V gave up 0 bases and J gave up 8 bases, with 3 bases separating them. The length of the CDR3 is 11 residues. Germline lookup yields CDR1 SGHRS and CDR2 YFSETQ. The CDR3 here is CASSLEYEQFF. In DNA, the CDR3 is TGCGCCAGCAGCTTGGAGTATGAGCAGTTCTTC.

This clonotype was recorded only once. The chain joins TRBV9 to TRBJ2-2, with D possibly TRBD2 on 5 matching bases. The V end was cut by 0 bases, the J end by 5 bases, with 11 bases between. CDR1 is SGDLS, CDR2 YYNGEE, per germline. CDR3 size: 15 residues. In DNA form, the CDR3 reads TGTGCCAGCAGCGTAGAGATCGGGGTGACCGGGGAGCTGTTTTTT. Residues: CASSVEIGVTGELFF.

This clonotype was observed once. The rearrangement links TRBV19 to TRBJ1-2; 9 bases fit TRBD1. Germline-derived CDR1 and CDR2 are LNHDA and SQIVND (reference sequence). The CDR3 has 13 residues. V trimming: 9 bases; J trimming: 6 bases; junction bases outside the gene matches: 8. CDR3 nucleotide sequence: TGTGCCAGCCGACCCGGGACAGGGAATGGCTACACCTTC. Translating it yields CASRPGTGNGYTF.

The V call is TRBV4-3, the J call TRBJ1-6, with 9 bases lining up with TRBD1. With V trimmed by 4 bases and J by 6 bases, 4 bases remained unmatched. Germline CDR1 and CDR2: LGHNA and YSLEER. This CDR3 region has 15 residues. The chain's CDR3 is CASSRQTGGNSPLHF. The CDR3 DNA is TGCGCCAGCAGCCGGCAGACAGGGGGTAATTCACCCCTCCACTTT.

This chain joins TRBV15 and TRBJ2-7; D call uncertain. Looked up from germline, CDR1 is LNHNV and CDR2 is YYDKDF (reference sequence). The CDR3 totals 12 residues. Trimming took off 0 bases at V and 5 bases at J, with 5 bases between the two ends. The CDR3 protein is CATSRDQDEQYF. The CDR3 DNA follows: TGTGCCACCAGCAGAGATCAAGACGAGCAGTACTTC. Together with reference TRBV15 and TRBJ2-7, the CDR3 gives the full variable domain: DAMVIQNPRYQVTQFGKPVTLSCSQTLNHNVMYWYQQKSSQAPKLLFHYYDKDFNNEADTPDNFQSRRPNTSFCFLDIRSPGLGDTAMYLCATSRDQDEQYFGPGTRLTVT.

The chain has TRBV3-1 and TRBJ1-5, with a tentative D call TRBD1 (6 bases). CDR1 and CDR2 from the germline V gene are LGHDT and YNNKEL (reference sequence). This CDR3 spans 13 amino acids. V shed 0 bases and J shed 11 bases, with 11 bases lying between them. The CDR3 DNA sequence: TGTGCCAGCAGCCAAGATCGAGGGGGGGCCCAGCATTTT. It is translated as CASSQDRGGAQHF.

V and J are TRBV28 and TRBJ1-1; D is perhaps TRBD1 (6 bases). Germline CDR1 reads MDHEN; CDR2 reads SYDVKM. Trimming took 11 bases from V and 9 from J, leaving 19 bases between them. This CDR3 contains 12 residues. The DNA for the CDR3 is TGTGCCGGTCAGGAGGGGGGAGAACAAGCTTTCTTT. Its translation is CAGQEGGEQAFF. The complete variable domain, with remaining parts taken from reference TRBV28 and TRBJ1-1, reads DVKVTQSSRYLVKRTGEKVFLECVQDMDHENMFWYRQDPGLGLRLIYFSYDVKMKEKGDIPEGYSVSREKKERFSLILESASTNQTSMYLCAGQEGGEQAFFGQGTRLTVV.

The chain combines TRBV11-2 with TRBJ2-2; D could derive from TRBD1 or TRBD2 (6 bases each). This CDR3 contains 15 residues. Germline CDR1 and CDR2: SGHAT and FQNNGV. Trimming stripped 8 bases from V and 2 bases from J, with 15 bases between. The CDR3 DNA reads as TGTGCCAGCGGGGGGCAAGTTTTTAACACCGGGGAGCTGTTTTTT. Its protein is CASGGQVFNTGELFF. Variable domain in full (rest from reference TRBV11-2 and TRBJ2-2): EAGVAQSPRYKIIEKRQSVAFWCNPISGHATLYWYQQILGQGPKLLIQFQNNGVVDDSQLPKDRFSAERLKGVDSTLKIQPAKLEDSAVYLCASGGQVFNTGELFFGEGSRLTVL.

The chain recombines TRBV29-1 with TRBJ2-3, with 15 bases lining up with TRBD2. This CDR3 comprises 18 residues. Per germline, CDR1 SQVTM and CDR2 ANQGSEA. V dropped 8 bases and J dropped 2; count of bases not matched to a gene: 14. The CDR3 DNA is TGCAGCACCCTCCGGACTAGCGGGGGGGCGGTCGTCACAGATACGCAGTATTTT. Translation gives CSTLRTSGGAVVTDTQYF.

This clonotype is a singleton in its sample. J is TRBJ1-2 and V is TRBV5-1; D is unclear. V lost 4 bases and J 8 bases, leaving 15 bases between the germline ends. The CDR3 loop spans 13 amino acids. The germline V gene has CDR1 SGHRS and CDR2 YFSETQ. As DNA, the CDR3 is TGCGCCAGCAGCCTCGGGCAGGCCGTAGGCTACACCTTC. It translates to CASSLGQAVGYTF.

V gene TRBV24-1 combines with J gene TRBJ2-7; 7 bases match TRBD1. Germline V CDR1 and CDR2: KGHDR, SFDVKD. V shed 4 bases, J shed 3 bases, and the junction held 11 bases outside the gene matches. The CDR3 extends over 16 amino acids. The CDR3 bases are TGTGCCACCAGTGACTCGGGACAGCAGGCCGACTACGAGCAGTACTTC. This encodes CATSDSGQQADYEQYF.

V gene TRBV20-1 combines with J gene TRBJ2-3; TRBD2 aligns across 9 bases. This CDR3 spans 13 amino acids. CDR1 and CDR2 (germline): DFQATT, SNEGSKA (reference sequence). For the CDR3, the DNA is TGCAGAGGCCGCGGGAGGGGGGGAGATACGCAGTATTTT. This translates into CRGRGRGGDTQYF.

The chain combines TRBV10-3 with TRBJ1-2; D is unclear. Germline V gives CDR1 ENHRY, CDR2 SYGVKD. Trimming pared 4 bases from V and 8 bases from J, leaving 11 bases between. The CDR3 consists of 12 residues. The CDR3 DNA sequence: TGTGCCATCAGTGGAACTGCAGACGGCTACACCTTC. Translating it yields CAISGTADGYTF.

J is TRBJ2-7 and V is TRBV10-2; D is perhaps TRBD1 (5 bases). With 3 bases removed from V and 5 bases from J, the gap between germline ends came to 14 bases. Germline V gives CDR1 WSHSY, CDR2 SAAADI. There are 14 residues in the CDR3. The CDR3, as DNA: TGCGCCAGCAGTGAATTTGTCAGGGCTAACGAGCAGTACGTC. It codes for CASSEFVRANEQYV.

This clonotype has a single count. This chain joins TRBV30 and TRBJ2-5, with D perhaps matching TRBD2 (5 bases). V lost 3 bases to trimming and J lost 2 bases, with 7 bases between them. Germline V gene lookup returns CDR1 GTSNPN and CDR2 SVGIG (reference sequence). CDR3 length: 12 amino acids. The CDR3 loop reads CAWRPGQETQYF. The DNA for the CDR3 is TGTGCCTGGAGACCGGGACAAGAGACCCAGTACTTC. The complete variable domain, with remaining parts taken from reference TRBV30 and TRBJ2-5, reads SQTIHQWPATLVQPVGSPLSLECTVEGTSNPNLYWYRQAAGRGLQLLFYSVGIGQISSEVPQNLSASRPQDRQFILSSKKLLLSDSGFYLCAWRPGQETQYFGPGTRLLVL.

The gene calls are TRBV27 and TRBJ2-6; no reliable D call. V dropped 3 bases and J dropped 4 bases, with 10 bases sitting between them. The CDR3 has 15 residues. Looked up from germline, CDR1 is MNHEY and CDR2 is SMNVEV (reference sequence). CDR3 in DNA: TGTGCCAGCAGTTTTTGGGGTGCCGGGGCCAACGTCCTGACTTTC. This gives the protein CASSFWGAGANVLTF. Looking up the rest from reference TRBV27 and TRBJ2-6 gives the full variable domain: EAQVTQNPRYLITVTGKKLTVTCSQNMNHEYMSWYRQDPGLGLRQIYYSMNVEVTDKGDVPEGYKVSRKEKRNFPLILESPSPNQTSLYFCASSFWGAGANVLTFGAGSRLTVL.

The rearrangement joins TRBV19 to TRBJ1-5, with 9 bases fitting TRBD1. Germline values: CDR1 LNHDA, CDR2 SQIVND (reference sequence). The CDR3 is made up of 16 amino acids. V was pared by 7 bases and J by 6 bases, with 13 bases of the junction left unmatched. The CDR3: CASTSGTGRLVQPQHF. In nucleotides, the CDR3 is TGTGCCAGTACCTCCGGGACAGGGCGTTTAGTTCAGCCCCAGCATTTT.

The chain uses TRBV14 and TRBJ1-6; no definite D call. The germline V and J ends were trimmed by 1 base and 0 bases, with 7 bases remaining between them. The CDR3 consists of 16 residues. Germline V lookup: CDR1 SGHDN, CDR2 FVKESK. For the CDR3, the DNA is TGTGCCAGCAGCCAAGCCGTGGGCTCCTATAATTCACCCCTCCACTTT. Amino acid sequence: CASSQAVGSYNSPLHF.

The genes are TRBV28 and TRBJ2-5, with D possibly being TRBD2 (7 bases). This CDR3 is 15 amino acids long. Looked up from germline, CDR1 is MDHEN and CDR2 is SYDVKM. V was clipped by 6 bases and J by 5 bases, with 19 bases between them. The DNA of the CDR3 is TGTGCCAGCAGCCCACCTACGGGGGGCGAGGAGACCCAGTACTTC. Translating gives CASSPPTGGEETQYF.

The chain has TRBV3-1 and TRBJ2-2; TRBD1 might be the D (5 bases). V was clipped by 2 bases and J by 6 bases, with 7 bases between them. The CDR3 length is 13 residues. Germline CDR1 is LGHDT and CDR2 is YNNKEL (reference sequence). CDR3 bases: TGTGCCAGCAGCCAACAGGGATCCGGGGAGCTGTTTTTT. Translated, it gives CASSQQGSGELFF.

The chain is built from TRBV4-3 and TRBJ2-2; maybe TRBD1 (6 bases). Germline loops: CDR1 LGHNA, CDR2 YSLEER. V gave up 4 bases and J gave up 1 base, with 13 bases separating them. CDR3 size: 16 residues. The DNA for the CDR3 is TGCGCCAGCAGCCTAATGACAGGAGTGAACACCGGGGAGCTGTTTTTT. Translating gives CASSLMTGVNTGELFF.

This chain connects TRBV27 to TRBJ2-7, with TRBD1 as a possible D gene (6 bases). This CDR3 comprises 15 residues. Per germline, CDR1 MNHEY and CDR2 SMNVEV (reference sequence). Trimming took 4 bases from V and 2 from J, leaving 15 bases between them. This chain's CDR3 is CASSSSGTRAYEQYF. The CDR3 nucleotides read TGTGCCAGCAGTTCGTCGGGGACACGAGCCTACGAGCAGTACTTC.

The chain joins TRBV29-1 to TRBJ2-1, with 9 bases fitting TRBD2. CDR3 size: 14 residues. Germline values: CDR1 SQVTM, CDR2 ANQGSEA. Trimming took 7 bases from V and 7 from J; bases not matched to a gene: 11. The DNA for the CDR3 is TGCAGCGGACAGTTAGCGGGAGTAGGAAATGAGCAGTTCTTC. Amino acids: CSGQLAGVGNEQFF.

This chain joins TRBV20-1 and TRBJ2-1; maybe TRBD1 (7 bases). This CDR3 has 15 amino acids. The V gene's germline CDR1 is DFQATT and CDR2 SNEGSKA (reference sequence). The ends were cut back, 7 bases at V and 4 bases at J, with 20 bases in the middle. The CDR3 sequence is CSGGGGGVRYNEQFF. CDR3 coding DNA: TGCAGTGGTGGTGGAGGGGGCGTCAGATACAATGAGCAGTTCTTC.

This sequence joins TRBV3-1 and TRBJ2-6, with D perhaps matching TRBD2 (6 bases). Germline values: CDR1 LGHDT, CDR2 YNNKEL (reference sequence). The CDR3 length is 15 residues. With 4 bases removed from V and 2 bases from J, the gap between germline ends came to 9 bases. The CDR3, as DNA: TGTGCCAGCAGCCGCCCGGGGGCTGGGGCCAACGTCCTGACTTTC. It specifies CASSRPGAGANVLTF.

The sample holds one count of this clonotype. V and J are TRBV10-3 and TRBJ2-3, with D perhaps matching TRBD2 (5 bases). V was shortened by 3 bases and J by 0 bases, with 7 bases between the two germline ends. The V gene's germline CDR1 is ENHRY and CDR2 SYGVKD. The CDR3 runs to 14 residues. In DNA form, the CDR3 reads TGTGCCATCAGTGACGGGGTTAGCACAGATACGCAGTATTTT. This codes for CAISDGVSTDTQYF.